The source of this TCR beta chain is a study of blood T cell repertoires in COVID-19. Clinical history reported by participants formed the basis on which cohorts were assigned. Produced via immunoSEQ multiplex PCR; TCRdb's table is partial and in-frame only. The profile shows 250,000 to 350,000 clones, more than 70% of them singletons. The junction had 1 base not matched to a gene; V was cut back by 0 bases and J by 0 bases. Germline loops: CDR1 SGHRS, CDR2 YFSETQ. The CDR3 is 15 amino acids. Turning to this clone: The same CDR3 arises from other DNA sequences in this sample as well.

The rearrangement joins TRBV5-1 to TRBJ2-3; TRBD2 agrees at 7 bases. The receptor was isolated from a woman aged 25 to 39 who had recovered from COVID-19. Material: PBMCs or T cells enriched from blood (not recorded which). CDR3 region: CASSLGLASTDTQYF. The CDR3 DNA reads as TGCGCCAGCAGCTTGGGACTAGCCAGCACAGATACGCAGTATTTT. Combining the CDR3 with reference TRBV5-1 and TRBJ2-3 gives the whole variable domain KAGVTQTPRYLIKTRGQQVTLSCSPISGHRSVSWYQQTPGQGLQFLFEYFSETQRNKGNFPGRFSGRQFSNSRSEMNVSTLELGDSALYLCASSLGLASTDTQYFGPGTRLTVL.